This T cell receptor beta chain is from a study of shared clonotypes between healthy human individuals. Overall study findings and caveats: Blood alone was sampled, and tissue repertoires likely differ.

Details on this clone: What it recognizes is unknown.

Germline V lookup: CDR1 SNHLY, CDR2 FYNNEI. Trimming removed 5 bases from V and 7 bases from J; junction bases left unmatched: 3. The CDR3 covers 13 residues. Each subset's genomic DNA was split evenly across several immunoSEQ plates. Replicate PCRs from sorted subsets contained roughly 200 ng DNA, which is around 30,000 T cell genomes. Only in-frame clones appear in the TCRdb table, and some are missing; sequencing was by immunoSEQ multiplex PCR. The repertoire consists of roughly 2.4 million clones, with under 97% occurring once and the leading ten covering 0.13%. Sequencing was performed on naive CD4+ T cells sorted from blood. The subset is: CD45RA+ positively selected. The J gene is TRBJ1-5, the V gene TRBV2; 9 positions agree with TRBD1. The sequence was collected from a man aged 18-30 years in good health. CDR3 loop: CASSTGGEQPQHF. The DNA of the CDR3 is TGTGCCAGCAGTACAGGGGGCGAACAGCCCCAGCATTTT.